The subject of this entry is one TCR beta chain. Its target is not known. The protocol was immunoSEQ multiplex PCR, while the TCRdb copy is restricted to in-frame clones and leaves out a portion. The sample holds tens of thousands of clones, 80% to 90% seen once. The sample comes from a study of a mutant IDH1 vaccine in newly diagnosed glioma. Study context: Vaccination began 4-6 weeks post radiotherapy alone, or with temozolomide cycles.

Time point in this sample: week 23, last vaccination. One vaccine dose held 300 ug of mutant IDH1 20-mer peptide and came with topical imiquimod. This CDR3 has 10 residues. V was clipped by 6 bases and J by 5 bases, with 4 bases between them. CDR1 and CDR2 from the germline V gene are SGDLS and YYNGEE. V usage is TRBV9 and J usage is TRBJ2-3; D gene uncertain. The TCR was taken from a man aged 40-50 years with glioma. The sequences come from PBMCs, collected from a glioma patient whose treatment included an IDH1 peptide vaccine. The CDR3 DNA sequence: TGTGCCAGCACAGAAGATACGCAGTATTTT. As protein: CASTEDTQYF.